There are a few counts of the clone carrying this T cell receptor (beta chain). V was clipped by 6 bases and J by 8 bases, with 9 bases between them. This CDR3 region has 11 residues. The data were taken from a study of T cells after yellow fever vaccination. One entry per CDR3 protein results from TCRdb running MiXCR on the 5' RACE reads. The sample holds 600,000 to 750,000 distinct CDR3 sequences, around 12% seen once. Sequencing used PBMCs, obtained on the day of the yellow fever booster vaccination. This TCR derives from a man aged 25 to 40 who received the YFV17D yellow fever vaccine. This chain uses TRBV12-3 or TRBV12-4 with TRBJ2-3; possibly TRBD2 for D (6 bases). CDR3 sequence (DNA): TGTGCCAGCAGAGAGGGAGGTACGCAGTATTTT. This gives the protein CASREGGTQYF.